This T cell receptor beta chain emerged from a study of T cells after yellow fever vaccination (dated by TCRdb to the late 2010s). Turning to the overall study: The SMART-Seq v4 Ultra Low Input RNA kit was used to prepare libraries from fractions with low cell numbers. To follow T-cell clones before and after both primary and booster YFV17D yellow fever vaccination, bulk TCR alpha and beta repertoires underwent longitudinal sequencing. Two healthy male donors, one aged 18 to 29 and one aged 30 to 40 years, made up the cohort. Blood was drawn at multiple timepoints before and after primary and secondary immunization, with bulk PBMC replicates and cell subsets isolated. Findings and caveats that apply to the study as a whole: The study included only two donors, which limits how far the findings can be generalized. Compared with the primary T-cell response, the secondary T-cell response was faster but weaker, reaching its peak on day 5 rather than on day 15. Most clones expanded after primary vaccination (96% of CD4 and around 88% of CD8) were re-detected after the booster, suggesting that broad memory maintenance occurred. A small fraction of clonotypes showed up in both the CD4 and CD8 compartments, probably as a result of convergent recombination. Because abundant contaminating clonotypes from the bulk population could be contained in FACS-sorted repertoires, computational filtering was required.

Sample treatment or condition, as interpreted from the label and publication: live attenuated yellow fever vaccine strain. PBMCs were isolated from peripheral blood using a standard Ficoll-Paque protocol. CD4 and CD8 T-cell fractions were isolated with Dynabeads CD4 and CD8 positive selection kits. TriZol was used to extract RNA from bulk PBMCs, CD4 and CD8 fractions, and dextramer-positive and dextramer-negative fractions. CDR1 and CDR2 are drawn from the germline V gene: MNHEY, SVGAGI. The cysteine opens and the phenylalanine closes a CDR3 of 15 amino acids. This clonotype has only a few counts. Its antigen is still unknown. The DNA is left out, because the CDR3 cannot be placed on it with certainty; the CDR3 is given as TCRdb lists it. Instrument on record: Illumina NovaSeq 6000. TCR cDNA was synthesized by 5'RACE template switching, which introduced a universal primer site and unique molecular identifiers. Priming for cDNA synthesis came from both the TCR alpha and TCR beta constant segments. Library amplification involved two PCR steps, and the second step added sample barcodes and sequencing adapters. Sequencing of libraries was done on Illumina HiSeq 2500 (2x100 bp) or NovaSeq (2x150 bp). For the original study's pipeline: Reads were demultiplexed and collapsed into UMI consensus sequences with MIGEC, and V(D)J alignment was performed with MiXCR. Clonotypes responding to the vaccine were identified with edgeR on replicate PBMC samples, with the criteria of FDR below 0.01 and a log2 fold change above 5 up to day 15. Each bulk clonotype received a CD4 or CD8 identity based on whether the sequenced CD4 or CD8 repertoire contained that clonotype at higher abundance. TCRdb reprocessed the public reads (quality trimming at Q25 with fastp, clone calling with MiXCR) and kept in-frame beta chains. Under each unique CDR3 protein, matching rows form one entry showing the most common genes and DNA. These V and J calls originate from TCRdb's pipeline instead of the authors' own analysis. A total of around 200,000 distinct CDR3 sequences appear in this sample, more than 9.5% of them only once. The top ten constitute 30% to 45% of the sample.

The sequencing used CD8+ T cells sorted from PBMCs, collected 15 days after the yellow fever booster vaccination. This sequence originates from a man younger than 35 who received the YFV17D yellow fever vaccine. The chain uses TRBV6-5 and TRBJ2-7; the table gives TRBD1 as D, unverified against the DNA. Here the CDR3 is given as CASSTSGQASYEQYF.